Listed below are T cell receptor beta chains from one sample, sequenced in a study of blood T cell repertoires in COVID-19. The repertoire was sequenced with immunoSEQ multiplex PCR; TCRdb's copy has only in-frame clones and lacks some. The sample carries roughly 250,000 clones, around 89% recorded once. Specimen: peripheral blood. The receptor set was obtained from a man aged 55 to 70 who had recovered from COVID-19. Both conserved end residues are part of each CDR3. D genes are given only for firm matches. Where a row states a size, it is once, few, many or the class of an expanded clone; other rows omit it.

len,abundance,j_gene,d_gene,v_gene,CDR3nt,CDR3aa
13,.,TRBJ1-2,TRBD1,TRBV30,TGTGCCTGGAGGGGGGACAGGGGGGATGGCTACACCTTC,CAWRGDRGDGYTF
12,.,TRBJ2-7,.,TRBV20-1,TGCAGTGCTAGTTACAGGTCGAGGGAGCAGTACTTC,CSASYRSREQYF
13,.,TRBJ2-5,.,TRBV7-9,TGTGCCAGCAGCTTGGGGGGATTGGAGACCCAGTACTTC,CASSLGGLETQYF
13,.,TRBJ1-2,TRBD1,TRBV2,TGTGCCAGCTCACCAGACAGGGCGAGAGGCTACACCTTC,CASSPDRARGYTF
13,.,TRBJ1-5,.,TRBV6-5,TGTGCCAGCAACTACAGGAACAATCAGCCCCAGCATTTT,CASNYRNNQPQHF
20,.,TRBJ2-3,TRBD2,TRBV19,TGTGCCAGTAGTGCCCGACCGGGACTAGCGGGGGGGTTATTCACAGATACGCAGTATTTT,CASSARPGLAGGLFTDTQYF
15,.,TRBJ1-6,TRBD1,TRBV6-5,TGTGCCAGCAGTTCCGGACAGGTCCCTAATTCACCCCTCCACTTT,CASSSGQVPNSPLHF
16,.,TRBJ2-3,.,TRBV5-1,TGCGCCAGCAGCTTGGCCCCGAGGGGGAGCACAGATACGCAGTATTTT,CASSLAPRGSTDTQYF
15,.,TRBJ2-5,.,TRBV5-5,TGTGCCAGCAGCCTCCTCTTGGTGAGACAAGAGACCCAGTACTTC,CASSLLLVRQETQYF
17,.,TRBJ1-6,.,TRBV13,TGTGCCAGCAGCCCTATGGGCACGGGCGGGGTTGATTCACCCCTCCACTTT,CASSPMGTGGVDSPLHF
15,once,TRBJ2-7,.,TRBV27,TGTGCCAGCAGTTTAAGTAGAGCTTATTCCTACGAGCAGTACTTC,CASSLSRAYSYEQYF
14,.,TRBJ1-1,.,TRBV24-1,TGTGCCACCAGTGAATCCGACAAGAACACTGAAGCTTTCTTT,CATSESDKNTEAFF
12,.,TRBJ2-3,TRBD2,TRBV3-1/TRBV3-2,TGTGCCAGCAGCCGGACTAGCCAAACGCAGTATTTT,CASSRTSQTQYF
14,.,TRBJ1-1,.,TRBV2,TGTGCCAGCAGTGTAGTAGGGGTTGACACTGAAGCTTTCTTT,CASSVVGVDTEAFF
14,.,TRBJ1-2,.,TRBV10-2,TGCGCCAGCAGTGAACAGGGCTTCTCGGGGGGCTACACCTTC,CASSEQGFSGGYTF
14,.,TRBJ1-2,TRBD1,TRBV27,TGTGCCAGAAGACAGGGCCGCGTAGCTTATGGCTACACCTTC,CARRQGRVAYGYTF
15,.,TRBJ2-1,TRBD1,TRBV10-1,TGCGCCAGCAGTGATGAGGGGACAGGTATCCATGAGCAGTTCTTC,CASSDEGTGIHEQFF
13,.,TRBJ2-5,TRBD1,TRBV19,TGTGCCAGTAAACCGGACAGGCTAGAGACCCAGTACTTC,CASKPDRLETQYF
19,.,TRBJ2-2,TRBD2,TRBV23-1,TGCGCCAGCAGTCAATCCCATAGCGGCGGGGGGGCCCACACCGGGGAGCTGTTTTTT,CASSQSHSGGGAHTGELFF
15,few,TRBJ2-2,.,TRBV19,TGTGCCAGTAGTATCGAGGGGGCGAACACCGGGGAGCTGTTTTTT,CASSIEGANTGELFF
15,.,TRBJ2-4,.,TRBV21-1,TGTGCCAGCAGCAAAATCCGCCGGGACTTAAACATTCAGTACTTC,CASSKIRRDLNIQYF
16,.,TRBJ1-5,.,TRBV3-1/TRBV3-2,TGTGCCAGCAGCCCTAGACAGGCCGGGAGCAATCAGCCCCAGCATTTT,CASSPRQAGSNQPQHF
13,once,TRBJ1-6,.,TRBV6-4,TGTGCCAGCAGTGAGGGGGGGAATTCACCCCTCCACTTT,CASSEGGNSPLHF
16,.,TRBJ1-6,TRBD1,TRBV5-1,TGCGCCAGCAGCTTGGCCCGAGGACAGGGTAACTCACCCCTCCACTTT,CASSLARGQGNSPLHF
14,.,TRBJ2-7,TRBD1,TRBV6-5,TGTGCCAGCAGTTTGAACAGGGGGCCATACGAGCAGTACTTC,CASSLNRGPYEQYF
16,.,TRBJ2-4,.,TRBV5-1,TGCGCCAGCAGCTTGGCGTCAGGGTACGGCAAAAACATTCAGTACTTC,CASSLASGYGKNIQYF
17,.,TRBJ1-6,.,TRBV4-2,TGTGCCAGCAGCCAAGATTTCGCCAGGGACTATAATTCACCCCTCCACTTT,CASSQDFARDYNSPLHF
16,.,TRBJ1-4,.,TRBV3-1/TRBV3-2,TGTGCCAGCAGCCATGCTAGGGGTGCAGGAGCTGAAAAACTGTTTTTT,CASSHARGAGAEKLFF
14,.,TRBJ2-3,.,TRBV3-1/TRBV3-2,TGTGCCAGCAGCCAGACCCTAGAAACAGATACGCAGTATTTT,CASSQTLETDTQYF
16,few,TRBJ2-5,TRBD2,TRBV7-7,TGTGCTAGCAGCTTGGCTAGCGGGGGATCCGGGGAGACCCAGTACTTC,CASSLASGGSGETQYF
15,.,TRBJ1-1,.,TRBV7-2,TGTGCCAGCAGCAAGGGGGGGGCAGAGGGTACTGAAGCTTTCTTT,CASSKGGAEGTEAFF
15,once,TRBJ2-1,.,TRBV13,TGTGCCAGCAGCCAAAGGCGGGGATATTACAATGAGCAGTTCTTC,CASSQRRGYYNEQFF
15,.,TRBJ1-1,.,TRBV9,TGTGCCAGCAGCGTGGTCTGGGCCGGTAACACTGAAGCTTTCTTT,CASSVVWAGNTEAFF
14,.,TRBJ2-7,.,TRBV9,TGTGCCAGCAGCGTAGATGGCGGTATCTACGAGCAGTACTTC,CASSVDGGIYEQYF
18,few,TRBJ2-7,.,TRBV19,TGTGCCAGTAGTATTGAGGGAGGAGGGCGGGGTAGCTCCTACGAGCAGTACTTC,CASSIEGGGRGSSYEQYF
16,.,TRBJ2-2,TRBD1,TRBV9,TGTGCCAGCAGCGTAGATCCGGGACAGGGGATCGGGGAGCTGTTTTTT,CASSVDPGQGIGELFF
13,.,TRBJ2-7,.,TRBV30,TGTGCCTGGTCAACAGGGTTAAGCTACGAGCAGTACTTC,CAWSTGLSYEQYF